Detailed here is one TCR beta chain. The germline V and J ends were trimmed by 0 bases and 3 bases, with 4 bases remaining between them. The V gene's germline CDR1 is SGHRS and CDR2 YFSETQ. The CDR3 covers 13 residues. Original analysis: Nucleated cell number was recorded as an estimate derived from reference gene primer amplification. Profiling relied on immunoSEQ multiplex PCR, and the TCRdb table lists in-frame clones only, not all of them. The DNA gave D and trimming, while V, J and clone size come from that table. The table records 90,000 to 130,000 clones, about 70% of them present only once. These data originate in a study of blood T cell repertoires in COVID-19. In the study overall: From the United States, Italy and Spain came samples of acute and convalescent COVID-19. Sources were T cells, B-cell-depleted T cells, or PBMCs; the material itself was cDNA or gDNA.

V gene TRBV5-1 combines with J gene TRBJ1-5; D is uncertain. Sequencing was carried out using peripheral blood. The receptor comes from a woman aged 55-70 years with acute or convalescent COVID-19. CDR3 in amino acids: CASSLVSNQPQHF. The DNA of the CDR3 is TGCGCCAGCAGCTTGGTATCCAATCAGCCCCAGCATTTT.